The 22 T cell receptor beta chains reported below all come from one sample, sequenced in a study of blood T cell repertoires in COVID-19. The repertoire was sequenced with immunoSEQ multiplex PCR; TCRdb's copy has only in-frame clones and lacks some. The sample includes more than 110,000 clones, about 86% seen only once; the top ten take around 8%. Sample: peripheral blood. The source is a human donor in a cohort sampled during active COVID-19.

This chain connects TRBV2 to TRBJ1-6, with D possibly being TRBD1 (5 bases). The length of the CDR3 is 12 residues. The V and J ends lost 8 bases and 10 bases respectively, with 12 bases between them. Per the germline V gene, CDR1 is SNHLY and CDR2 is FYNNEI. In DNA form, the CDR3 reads TGTGCCAGCGGAAGGGGACTCTCACCCCTCCACTTT. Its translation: CASGRGLSPLHF.

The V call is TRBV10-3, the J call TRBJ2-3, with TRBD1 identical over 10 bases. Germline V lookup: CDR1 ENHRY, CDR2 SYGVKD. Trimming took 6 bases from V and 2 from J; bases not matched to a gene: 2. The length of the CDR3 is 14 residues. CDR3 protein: CAISGTGVTDTQYF. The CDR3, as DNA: TGTGCCATCAGCGGGACAGGGGTCACAGATACGCAGTATTTT.

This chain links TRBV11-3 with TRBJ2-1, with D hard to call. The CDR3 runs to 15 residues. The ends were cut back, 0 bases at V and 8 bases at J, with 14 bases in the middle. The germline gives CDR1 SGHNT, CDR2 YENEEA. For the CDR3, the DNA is TGTGCCAGCAGCTTAGAACCATTACTAATACATGAGCAGTTCTTC. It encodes CASSLEPLLIHEQFF.

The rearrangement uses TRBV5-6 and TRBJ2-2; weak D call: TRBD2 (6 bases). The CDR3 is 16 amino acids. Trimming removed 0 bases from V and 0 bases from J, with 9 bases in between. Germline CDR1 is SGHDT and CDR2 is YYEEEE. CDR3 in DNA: TGTGCCAGCAGCTTGGAGGGACTTACGAACACCGGGGAGCTGTTTTTT. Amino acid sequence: CASSLEGLTNTGELFF.

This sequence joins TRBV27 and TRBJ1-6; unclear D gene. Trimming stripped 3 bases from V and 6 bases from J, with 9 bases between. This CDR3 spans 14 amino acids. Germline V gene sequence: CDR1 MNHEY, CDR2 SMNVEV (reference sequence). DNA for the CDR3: TGTGCCAGCAGTTTGAAACAGCCTAATTCACCCCTCCACTTT. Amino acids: CASSLKQPNSPLHF.

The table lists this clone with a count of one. The CDR3 coding sequence is TGTGCCAGCAGCTTGACGGGACAGGGAGCCTACGAGCAGTACTTC. Translation: CASSLTGQGAYEQYF. This chain connects TRBV7-9 to TRBJ2-7; TRBD1 agrees at 9 bases. The junction had 5 bases not matched to a gene; V was cut back by 3 bases and J by 2 bases. There are 15 residues in the CDR3. CDR1 is SEHNR and CDR2 is FQNEAQ in the germline V gene (reference sequence).

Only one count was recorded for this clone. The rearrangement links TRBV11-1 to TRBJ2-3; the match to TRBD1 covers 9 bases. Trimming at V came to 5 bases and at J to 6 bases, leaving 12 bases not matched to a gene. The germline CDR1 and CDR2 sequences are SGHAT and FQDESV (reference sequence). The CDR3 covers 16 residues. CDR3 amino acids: CASSRHTGQGGDTQYF. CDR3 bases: TGTGCCAGCAGCCGACATACGGGACAGGGAGGCGATACGCAGTATTTT.

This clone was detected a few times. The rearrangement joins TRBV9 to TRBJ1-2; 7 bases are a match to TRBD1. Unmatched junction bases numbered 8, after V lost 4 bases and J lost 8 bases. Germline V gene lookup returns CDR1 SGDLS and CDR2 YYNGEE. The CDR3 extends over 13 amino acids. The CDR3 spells CASSLGTVLGYTF. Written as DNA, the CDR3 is TGTGCCAGCAGCCTCGGGACAGTTTTGGGCTACACCTTC.

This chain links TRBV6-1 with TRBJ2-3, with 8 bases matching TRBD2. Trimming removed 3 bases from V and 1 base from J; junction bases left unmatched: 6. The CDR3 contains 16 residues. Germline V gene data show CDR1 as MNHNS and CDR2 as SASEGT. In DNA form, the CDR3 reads TGTGCCAGCAGTGATCCGGGGGGGCCAGGCACAGATACGCAGTATTTT. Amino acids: CASSDPGGPGTDTQYF.

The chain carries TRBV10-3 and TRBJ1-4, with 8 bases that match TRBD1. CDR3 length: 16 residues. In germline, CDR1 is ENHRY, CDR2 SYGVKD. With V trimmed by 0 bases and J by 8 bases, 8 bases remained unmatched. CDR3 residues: CAISESTGEVEEKLFF. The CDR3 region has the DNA TGTGCCATCAGTGAGTCGACAGGGGAGGTAGAGGAAAAACTGTTTTTT.

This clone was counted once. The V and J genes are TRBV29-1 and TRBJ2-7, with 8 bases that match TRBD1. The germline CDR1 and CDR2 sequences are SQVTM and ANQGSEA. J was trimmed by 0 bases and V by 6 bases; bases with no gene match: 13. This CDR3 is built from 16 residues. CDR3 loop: CSVTDRATGFSYEQYF. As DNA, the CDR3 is TGCAGCGTCACGGACAGGGCCACAGGATTCTCCTACGAGCAGTACTTC.

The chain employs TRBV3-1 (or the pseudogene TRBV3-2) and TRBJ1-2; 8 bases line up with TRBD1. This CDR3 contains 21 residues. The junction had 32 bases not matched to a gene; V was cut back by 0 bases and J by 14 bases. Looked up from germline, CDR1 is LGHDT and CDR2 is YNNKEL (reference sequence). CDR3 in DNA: TGTGCCAGCAGCCAAGATTCTTGGGGGAGTAGGACAGGGCTTCATCATTCCCATCCGACCTTC. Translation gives CASSQDSWGSRTGLHHSHPTF.

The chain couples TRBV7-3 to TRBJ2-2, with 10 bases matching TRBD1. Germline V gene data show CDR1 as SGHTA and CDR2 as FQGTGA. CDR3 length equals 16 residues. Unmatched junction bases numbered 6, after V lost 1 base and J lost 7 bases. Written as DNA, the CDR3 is TGTGCCAGCAGCTTAAGGACAGGGGGTTCGAACGGGGAGCTGTTTTTT. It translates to CASSLRTGGSNGELFF.

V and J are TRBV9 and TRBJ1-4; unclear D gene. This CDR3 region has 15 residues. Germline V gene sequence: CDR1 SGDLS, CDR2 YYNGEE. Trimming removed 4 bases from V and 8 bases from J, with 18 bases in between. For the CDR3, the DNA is TGTGCCAGCAGCCCCCGAGGCCTAACGATGGAAAAACTGTTTTTT. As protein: CASSPRGLTMEKLFF.

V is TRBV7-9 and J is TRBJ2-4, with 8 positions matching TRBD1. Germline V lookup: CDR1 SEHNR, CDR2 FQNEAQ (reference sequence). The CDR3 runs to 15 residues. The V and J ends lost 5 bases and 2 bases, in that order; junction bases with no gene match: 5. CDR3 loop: CASSQTGVTKNIQYF. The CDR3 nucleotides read TGTGCCAGCAGCCAGACAGGGGTAACCAAAAACATTCAGTACTTC.

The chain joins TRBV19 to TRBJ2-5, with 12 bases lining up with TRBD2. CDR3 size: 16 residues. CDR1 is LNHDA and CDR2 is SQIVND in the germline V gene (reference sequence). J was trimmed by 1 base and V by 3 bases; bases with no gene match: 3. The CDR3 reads CASSIMGLAGQETQYF. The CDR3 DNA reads TGTGCCAGTAGTATTATGGGACTAGCGGGCCAAGAGACCCAGTACTTC.

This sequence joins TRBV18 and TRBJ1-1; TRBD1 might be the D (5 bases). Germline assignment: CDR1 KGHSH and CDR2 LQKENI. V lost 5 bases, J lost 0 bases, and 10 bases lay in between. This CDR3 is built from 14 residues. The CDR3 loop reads CASSWGVLNTEAFF. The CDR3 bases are TGTGCCAGCTCATGGGGGGTATTGAACACTGAAGCTTTCTTT.

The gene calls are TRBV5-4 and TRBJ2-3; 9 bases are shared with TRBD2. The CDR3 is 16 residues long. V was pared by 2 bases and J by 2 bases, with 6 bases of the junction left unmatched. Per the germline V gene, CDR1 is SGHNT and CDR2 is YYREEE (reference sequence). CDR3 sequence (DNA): TGTGCCAGCAGCTTAGCGCTAGCGGGGCTCACAGATACGCAGTATTTT. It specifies CASSLALAGLTDTQYF.

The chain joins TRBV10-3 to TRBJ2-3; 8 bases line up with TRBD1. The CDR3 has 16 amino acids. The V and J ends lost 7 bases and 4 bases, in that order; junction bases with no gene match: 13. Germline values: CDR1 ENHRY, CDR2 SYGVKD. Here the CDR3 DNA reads TGTGCCATCACCCACACGATAAAACAGGGGGCAGATACGCAGTATTTT. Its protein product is CAITHTIKQGADTQYF.

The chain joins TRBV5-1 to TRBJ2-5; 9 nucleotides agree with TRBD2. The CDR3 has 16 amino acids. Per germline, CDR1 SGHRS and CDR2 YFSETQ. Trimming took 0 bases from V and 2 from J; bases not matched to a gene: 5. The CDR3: CASSLVSGGTQETQYF. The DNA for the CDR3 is TGCGCCAGCAGCTTGGTCAGCGGGGGGACTCAAGAGACCCAGTACTTC.

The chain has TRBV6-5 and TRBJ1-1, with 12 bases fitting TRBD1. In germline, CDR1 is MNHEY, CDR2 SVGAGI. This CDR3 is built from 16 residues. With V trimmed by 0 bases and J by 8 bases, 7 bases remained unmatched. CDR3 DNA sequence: TGTGCCAGCAGTTACTCGTCCGGGACAGGGGGCAGAGAAGCTTTCTTT. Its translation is CASSYSSGTGGREAFF.

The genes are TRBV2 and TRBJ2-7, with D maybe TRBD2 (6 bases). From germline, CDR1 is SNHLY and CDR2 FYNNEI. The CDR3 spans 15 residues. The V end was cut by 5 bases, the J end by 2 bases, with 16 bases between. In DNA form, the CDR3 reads TGTGCCAGCAGTAATTCCGTAGCGGCTACCTACGAGCAGTACTTC. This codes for CASSNSVAATYEQYF.